The 15 T cell receptor beta chains presented below share a single source sample, sequenced in a study of beta chain features in type 1 diabetes. Whole-study results and caveats: Shortening that was moderate but significant affected the TCRB CDR3s of Type 1 diabetes patients in all four CD4+ subsets.

Expressed TCRB transcripts got sequenced, as all isolated RNA was reverse transcribed. Sequencing was performed with immunoSEQ multiplex PCR; in TCRdb, only in-frame clones are kept and a portion is missing. The table records around 150,000 clones, 8.5% to 10% of them present only once. No antigen has been identified for these receptors. The material sequenced was central memory CD4+ T cells from blood. Receptor source: a woman aged 30 to 39 with type 1 diabetes.

This clone has just a few counts. The V gene is TRBV28, the J gene TRBJ2-1; a weak D match, TRBD2 (6 bases). The V and J ends lost 5 bases and 6 bases respectively, with 17 bases between them. Germline CDR1 MDHEN, CDR2 SYDVKM. The CDR3 totals 15 residues. CDR3 residues: CASSASGTGRNEQFF. DNA for the CDR3: TGTGCCAGCAGTGCATCTGGGACTGGGCGCAATGAGCAGTTCTTC.

This clone was observed a few times. The chain carries TRBV14 and TRBJ1-2; no clear D. V gave up 4 bases and J gave up 8 bases, with 17 bases separating them. Germline CDR1 reads SGHDN; CDR2 reads FVKESK. The length of the CDR3 is 14 residues. The CDR3 spells CASSPTWPVEGYTF. The CDR3, as DNA: TGTGCCAGCAGCCCTACCTGGCCAGTGGAGGGCTACACCTTC.

This chain uses TRBV19 with TRBJ2-5; the D is unclear. Germline V lookup: CDR1 LNHDA, CDR2 SQIVND (reference sequence). The CDR3 is 12 amino acids. V was clipped by 5 bases and J by 5 bases, with 9 bases between them. The CDR3 DNA sequence: TGTGCCAGTAGTTCCGCGGCGGAGACCCAGTACTTC. This translates into CASSSAAETQYF.

This clone was seen a few times. V is TRBV6-1 and J is TRBJ1-2, with no clear D. Germline assignment: CDR1 MNHNS and CDR2 SASEGT. The CDR3 totals 12 residues. The V and J ends lost 6 bases and 6 bases respectively, with 11 bases between them. The CDR3 region is CASSDGLNGYTF. In nucleotides, the CDR3 is TGTGCCAGCAGCGACGGACTGAATGGCTACACCTTC.

This chain uses TRBV5-4 with TRBJ2-7, with D perhaps matching TRBD1 (6 bases). CDR1 is SGHNT and CDR2 is YYREEE in the germline V gene (reference sequence). The CDR3 length is 15 residues. V gave up 0 bases and J gave up 0 bases, with 10 bases separating them. The CDR3 sequence: CASSLEGHSSYEQYF. The CDR3 region has the DNA TGTGCCAGCAGCTTGGAGGGACACAGCTCCTACGAGCAGTACTTC. Combining the CDR3 with reference TRBV5-4 and TRBJ2-7 gives the whole variable domain ETGVTQSPTHLIKTRGQQVTLRCSSQSGHNTVSWYQQALGQGPQFIFQYYREEENGRGNFPPRFSGLQFPNYSSELNVNALELDDSALYLCASSLEGHSSYEQYFGPGTRLTVT.

The chain links TRBV30 to TRBJ1-1, with a tentative D call TRBD1 (5 bases). Germline CDR1 and CDR2: GTSNPN and SVGIG (reference sequence). The length of the CDR3 is 17 residues. Trimming shortened V by 0 bases and J by 5 bases, and 22 bases separated the two germline ends. CDR3 loop: CAWSVSLGGRKGTEAFF. The CDR3 coding sequence is TGTGCCTGGAGTGTATCGCTGGGGGGTAGAAAGGGGACTGAAGCTTTCTTT.

This clone has just a few counts. This chain links TRBV2 with TRBJ1-5; TRBD1 matches 7 bases. Germline lookup yields CDR1 SNHLY and CDR2 FYNNEI. Trimming at V came to 4 bases and at J to 1 base, leaving 1 base not matched to a gene. The CDR3 is made up of 14 amino acids. CDR3 region: CASSGQGSNQPQHF. The DNA of the CDR3 is TGTGCCAGCAGTGGACAGGGCAGCAATCAGCCCCAGCATTTT.

The chain recombines TRBV18 with TRBJ2-1; a possible D gene is TRBD1 (5 bases). The V end was cut by 2 bases, the J end by 5 bases, with 16 bases between. Per germline, CDR1 KGHSH and CDR2 LQKENI. The CDR3 extends over 16 amino acids. CDR3 sequence reads: CASSPFRALGDNEQFF. The CDR3 DNA reads as TGTGCCAGCTCACCATTTCGGGCGCTAGGGGACAATGAGCAGTTCTTC. The whole variable domain, remainder taken from reference TRBV18 and TRBJ2-1, is NAGVMQNPRHLVRRRGQEARLRCSPMKGHSHVYWYRQLPEEGLKFMVYLQKENIIDESGMPKERFSAEFPKEGPSILRIQQVVRGDSAAYFCASSPFRALGDNEQFFGPGTRLTVL.

The rearrangement uses TRBV12-5 and TRBJ1-2; D remains ambiguous. Trimming shortened V by 5 bases and J by 0 bases, and 7 bases separated the two germline ends. Germline V gene data show CDR1 as LGHNT and CDR2 as FRNRAP. This CDR3 has 13 amino acids. The DNA for the CDR3 is TGTGCTAGTGGTCTAGGAGCTAACTATGGCTACACCTTC. This sequence encodes CASGLGANYGYTF.

The rearrangement links TRBV13 to TRBJ1-4; a possible D gene is TRBD1 (6 bases). The CDR3 length is 14 residues. In germline, CDR1 is PRHDT, CDR2 FYEKMQ (reference sequence). Trimming shortened V by 5 bases and J by 3 bases, and 10 bases separated the two germline ends. The CDR3 DNA sequence: TGTGCCAGCAGCCCAGGGGCGCCTAATGAAAAACTGTTTTTT. It encodes CASSPGAPNEKLFF.

This clone was found a few times. V gene TRBV4-1 combines with J gene TRBJ1-1; no firm D call. In germline, CDR1 is MGHRA, CDR2 YSYEKL. Between the trimmed V and J ends, which lost 2 bases and 0 bases, there was a span of 13 bases. The CDR3 contains 16 residues. The CDR3: CASSQTTTGMNTEAFF. CDR3 nucleotide sequence: TGCGCCAGCAGCCAAACGACGACGGGAATGAACACTGAAGCTTTCTTT.

This clone came up a few times. The J gene is TRBJ2-5, the V gene TRBV6-5; TRBD2 aligns across 9 bases. Per germline, CDR1 MNHEY and CDR2 SVGAGI. The CDR3 totals 13 residues. J lost 5 bases, V lost 5 bases, and 3 bases had no gene match. The CDR3 nucleotides read TGTGCCAGCAGTCGCGGGAGGGCGGAGACCCAGTACTTC. It is translated as CASSRGRAETQYF.

The V call is TRBV10-3, the J call TRBJ2-2, with D maybe TRBD2 (6 bases). Per the germline V gene, CDR1 is ENHRY and CDR2 is SYGVKD. V was trimmed by 3 bases and J by 4 bases, leaving 9 bases between them. The CDR3 is 14 amino acids. The CDR3 bases are TGTGCCATCAGTGACCAGGGAGGCACCGGGGAGCTGTTTTTT. It specifies CAISDQGGTGELFF.

The chain links TRBV5-1 to TRBJ2-7; 15 bases are a match to TRBD2. V was pared by 0 bases and J by 2 bases, with 9 bases of the junction left unmatched. From germline, CDR1 is SGHRS and CDR2 YFSETQ. CDR3 length equals 19 residues. The CDR3 DNA is TGCGCCAGCAGCTTGGAAGGGACTAGCGGGAGGAGAAGGCCCTACGAGCAGTACTTC. Protein sequence: CASSLEGTSGRRRPYEQYF.

This clone was recorded a few times. The chain couples TRBV29-1 to TRBJ1-3; 10 nucleotides agree with TRBD1. The V gene's germline CDR1 is SQVTM and CDR2 ANQGSEA. The CDR3 length is 14 residues. Trimming took 6 bases from V and 8 from J; bases not matched to a gene: 10. Here the CDR3 DNA reads TGCAGCGTATCCGAACGGGACAGGGGATACACCATATATTTT. Translated: CSVSERDRGYTIYF. The variable domain in full, completed from reference TRBV29-1 and TRBJ1-3, reads SAVISQKPSRDICQRGTSLTIQCQVDSQVTMMFWYRQQPGQSLTLIATANQGSEATYESGFVIDKFPISRPNLTFSTLTVSNMSPEDSSIYLCSVSERDRGYTIYFGEGSWLTVV.